This entry describes one T cell receptor (beta chain). From the RACE reads, TCRdb called clonotypes with MiXCR, one entry per CDR3 protein. Seen here are 150,000 to 200,000 distinct CDR3 sequences, roughly a quarter observed once, and the top ten hold 2% to 2.5%. This entry belongs to a study of human T cells and chemical hapten exposure. Overall study context: The patient population, which was mostly female, had alopecia areata, totalis or universalis.

Time point indicated: patch test 3, about 24 weeks after DPC sensitization. The treatment denotes: therapeutic diphenylcyclopropenone sensitization with weekly scalp DPC. V shed 2 bases and J shed 2 bases, with 7 bases lying between them. Germline CDR1 LGHNA, CDR2 YSLEER. The CDR3 is 14 residues long. The chain is built from TRBV4-3 and TRBJ2-1; TRBD2 might be the D (5 bases). This clonotype originated in a woman aged 40 to 50 with alopecia areata. Some clones in this sample may be carry-over from other donors' samples. Specimen: whole blood, collected in connection with sensitization to the hapten diphenylcyclopropenone (DPC). CDR3 sequence (DNA): TGCGCCAGCAGCCAAAGCGGCGCCTACAATGAGCAGTTCTTC. This sequence encodes CASSQSGAYNEQFF.